Sequencing of this T cell receptor (beta chain) was carried out in a study of OX40 agonist ivuxolimab in advanced cancers. Clones were sequenced by immunoSEQ multiplex PCR, and TCRdb holds only the in-frame ones, with some missing. Of 45,000 or so clones listed, 80% are singletons. Germline CDR1 SGHTA, CDR2 FQGNSA. V lost 5 bases and J lost 4, with 8 bases in between. The CDR3 contains 13 residues. Baseline was the first blood sampling point, followed by cycle 4 day 1 and cycle 7 day 1. Sequences were derived from CD4+ or CD8+ T cells sorted from blood, sampled in a trial of the OX40 agonist ivuxolimab. The receptor was isolated from an adult with an advanced solid tumor such as melanoma, head and neck, liver or kidney cancer. The chain couples TRBV7-2 to TRBJ2-2; no definite D call. The DNA for the CDR3 is TGTGCCAGCAGCAAAGCTAGCACCGGGGAGCTGTTTTTT. Its protein product is CASSKASTGELFF.